These 31 T cell receptor beta chains share one sample of origin, sequenced in a study of blood T cell repertoires in COVID-19. Sequencing used immunoSEQ multiplex PCR; TCRdb keeps in-frame clones, though not all of them. Seen here are 55,000 to 85,000 clones, roughly 77% observed once, and the top ten hold about 0.8%. The specimen sequenced was peripheral blood. These receptors were collected from a woman in her 70s with acute or convalescent COVID-19.

The genes are TRBV11-2 and TRBJ2-2, with D tentatively TRBD2 (6 bases). Per germline, CDR1 SGHAT and CDR2 FQNNGV. V was shortened by 1 base and J by 2 bases, with 11 bases between the two germline ends. The CDR3 totals 16 residues. The CDR3 nucleotides read TGTGCCAGCAGCTTAGGGCGGGGAGGAAACACCGGGGAGCTGTTTTTT. Residues: CASSLGRGGNTGELFF.

The genes are TRBV19 and TRBJ1-5; D may be TRBD1 (6 bases). The CDR3 loop spans 14 amino acids. Trimming took off 1 base at V and 4 bases at J, with 8 bases between the two ends. Looked up from germline, CDR1 is LNHDA and CDR2 is SQIVND (reference sequence). The CDR3 is CASSIGTGNQPQHF. DNA for the CDR3: TGTGCCAGTAGTATAGGTACAGGGAATCAGCCCCAGCATTTT.

This chain connects TRBV19 to TRBJ2-1; 8 bases agree with TRBD1. The CDR3 length is 15 residues. V gave up 5 bases and J gave up 6 bases; unmatched junction bases: 9. Germline loops: CDR1 LNHDA, CDR2 SQIVND (reference sequence). DNA for the CDR3: TGTGCCAGTAGTGGGGGACAGGCGCCCGCCAATGAGCAGTTCTTC. Encoded protein: CASSGGQAPANEQFF. The whole variable domain, remainder taken from reference TRBV19 and TRBJ2-1, is DGGITQSPKYLFRKEGQNVTLSCEQNLNHDAMYWYRQDPGQGLRLIYYSQIVNDFQKGDIAEGYSVSREKKESFPLTVTSAQKNPTAFYLCASSGGQAPANEQFFGPGTRLTVL.

This sequence joins TRBV19 and TRBJ1-2; D gene unclear. The germline CDR1 and CDR2 sequences are LNHDA and SQIVND (reference sequence). The CDR3 consists of 12 residues. The V and J ends lost 6 bases and 9 bases respectively, with 14 bases between them. CDR3 sequence: CASSRVRDRYTF. CDR3 DNA: TGTGCCAGTAGCCGGGTTCGTGATCGCTACACCTTC.

The rearrangement uses TRBV2 and TRBJ1-5; a possible D gene is TRBD1 (6 bases). This CDR3 is 15 amino acids long. Deletions cut 6 bases from V and 2 bases from J, with 14 bases between. From germline, CDR1 is SNHLY and CDR2 FYNNEI. CDR3 sequence: CASRDSWKGNQPQHF. The CDR3 coding sequence is TGTGCCAGCAGGGACAGTTGGAAGGGCAATCAGCCCCAGCATTTT. Full variable domain (remainder filled in from reference TRBV2 and TRBJ1-5): EPEVTQTPSHQVTQMGQEVILRCVPISNHLYFYWYRQILGQKVEFLVSFYNNEISEKSEIFDDQFSVERPDGSNFTLKIRSTKLEDSAMYFCASRDSWKGNQPQHFGDGTRLSIL.

The chain employs TRBV5-5 and TRBJ2-7; a possible D gene is TRBD2 (6 bases). V was shortened by 0 bases and J by 5 bases, with 12 bases between the two germline ends. CDR3 size: 14 residues. The germline V gene encodes CDR1 SGHKS and CDR2 YYEKEE (reference sequence). The CDR3: CASSLVAGEDEQYF. CDR3 bases: TGTGCCAGCAGCTTGGTTGCCGGGGAGGACGAGCAGTACTTC.

V gene TRBV4-1 combines with J gene TRBJ2-1; TRBD2 agrees at 8 bases. The V gene end was trimmed by 1 base and the J gene end by 0 bases; junction bases not matched to a gene: 14. CDR1 is MGHRA, CDR2 YSYEKL, per germline. The CDR3 has 20 residues. CDR3 amino acids: CASSQVGAGVQSPSYNEQFF. The CDR3 DNA follows: TGCGCCAGCAGCCAAGTTGGAGCGGGAGTACAGTCCCCCTCCTACAATGAGCAGTTCTTC.

The CDR3 loop is CASSAWDRGIYEQYF. The CDR3 nucleotides are TGTGCCAGCAGTGCCTGGGACAGGGGCATATACGAGCAGTACTTC. The V gene is TRBV2, the J gene TRBJ2-7, with 10 nucleotides matching TRBD1. Germline V CDR1 and CDR2: SNHLY, FYNNEI. The V and J ends lost 4 bases and 4 bases, in that order; junction bases with no gene match: 7. This CDR3 is built from 15 residues.

The rearrangement joins TRBV7-8 to TRBJ1-6; D is undetermined. The germline V gene has CDR1 SGHVS and CDR2 FQNEAQ. CDR3 length: 13 residues. V lost 5 bases, J lost 14 bases, and 16 bases lay in between. CDR3 region: CASSKAKAMALHF. The CDR3 DNA is TGTGCCAGCAGCAAAGCGAAGGCAATGGCCCTCCACTTT.

The chain couples TRBV19 to TRBJ1-6; 7 bases are shared with TRBD1. V shed 2 bases, J shed 7 bases, and the junction held 8 bases outside the gene matches. The CDR3 sequence is 16 residues long. Germline CDR1 and CDR2: LNHDA and SQIVND (reference sequence). The CDR3 sequence: CASSISPGQKNSPLHF. The CDR3 DNA is TGTGCCAGTAGTATATCCCCGGGACAGAAAAATTCACCCCTCCACTTT.

The rearrangement links TRBV21-1 to TRBJ1-1. TRBV21-1 is given as a pseudogene. CDR3 length equals 14 residues. The CDR3 DNA sequence: TGTGCCAGCAGATTTTTGGAGAGGAACACTGAAGCTTTCTTT. Protein sequence: CASRFLERNTEAFF.

V is TRBV30 and J is TRBJ2-6; 8 bases are shared with TRBD2. The CDR3 totals 15 residues. Germline CDR1 is GTSNPN and CDR2 is SVGIG (reference sequence). With V trimmed by 5 bases and J by 2 bases, 5 bases remained unmatched. The CDR3 bases are TGTGCCTGGTCACGACTAGCGACTGGGGCCAACGTCCTGACTTTC. Translating gives CAWSRLATGANVLTF. The complete variable domain, with remaining parts taken from reference TRBV30 and TRBJ2-6, reads SQTIHQWPATLVQPVGSPLSLECTVEGTSNPNLYWYRQAAGRGLQLLFYSVGIGQISSEVPQNLSASRPQDRQFILSSKKLLLSDSGFYLCAWSRLATGANVLTFGAGSRLTVL.

The J gene is TRBJ2-7, the V gene TRBV30; 7 nucleotides line up with TRBD1. The CDR3 is 12 amino acids. Germline lookup yields CDR1 GTSNPN and CDR2 SVGIG (reference sequence). V shed 4 bases, J shed 4 bases, and the junction held 4 bases outside the gene matches. CDR3 nucleotides: TGTGCCTGGAAGACAGGGTCGTACGAGCAGTACTTC. It codes for CAWKTGSYEQYF.

This rearrangement joins TRBV30 to TRBJ2-7; TRBD1 is a possible D gene (6 bases). Germline-derived CDR1 and CDR2 are GTSNPN and SVGIG (reference sequence). The V gene lost 5 bases and the J gene lost 2 bases, with 13 bases spanning the gap. The CDR3 spans 13 residues. This CDR3 reads CAWSQGLTYEQYF. DNA for the CDR3: TGTGCCTGGTCCCAGGGGCTGACCTACGAGCAGTACTTC.

This sequence joins TRBV5-1 and TRBJ1-4; maybe TRBD1 (5 bases). The CDR3 is 15 amino acids. Looked up from germline, CDR1 is SGHRS and CDR2 is YFSETQ. V was pared by 0 bases and J by 4 bases, with 10 bases between. CDR3 DNA: TGCGCCAGCAGCTTGGCCGGGGGGTATAATGAAAAACTGTTTTTT. Protein product: CASSLAGGYNEKLFF.

The chain is built from TRBV29-1 and TRBJ2-1, with TRBD2 matching 7 bases. J lost 1 base, V lost 3 bases, and 3 bases had no gene match. Germline CDR1 and CDR2: SQVTM and ANQGSEA. The CDR3 length is 14 residues. In nucleotides, the CDR3 is TGCAGCGTTGATGTGCGGGAGTCCTACAATGAGCAGTTCTTC. Translating gives CSVDVRESYNEQFF.

The chain joins TRBV5-1 to TRBJ2-7; D is unresolved. CDR3 length equals 14 residues. Germline V CDR1 and CDR2: SGHRS, YFSETQ. The germline V and J ends were trimmed by 0 bases and 3 bases, with 10 bases remaining between them. The CDR3 reads CASSLDMAIYEQYF. The CDR3 DNA is TGCGCCAGCAGCTTGGACATGGCCATCTACGAGCAGTACTTC.

In its sample, this clone was seen a few times. The chain carries TRBV4-3 and TRBJ1-4; D gene unclear. The CDR3 extends over 17 amino acids. V was trimmed by 1 base and J by 0 bases, leaving 12 bases between them. The germline V gene encodes CDR1 LGHNA and CDR2 YSLEER. DNA of the CDR3: TGCGCCAGCAGCCAAGGGCAATCAACGCCAACTAATGAAAAACTGTTTTTT. Translation gives CASSQGQSTPTNEKLFF.

A remark on this clone: The junction departs from the called germline gene at one end, perhaps through a read error. This chain uses TRBV7-7 with TRBJ2-2; tentative D call: TRBD1 (6 bases). The CDR3 covers 16 residues. Germline V gene lookup returns CDR1 SSHAT and CDR2 FNYEAQ (reference sequence). The DNA for the CDR3 is TGTGCTAGCAGCTTAGTCAGGGGTTCGAACACCGGGGAGCTGTTTTTT. Protein product: CASSLVRGSNTGELFF.

This chain uses TRBV27 with TRBJ2-7; 8 bases match TRBD2. This CDR3 contains 17 residues. V was pared by 0 bases and J by 7 bases, with 14 bases of the junction left unmatched. In germline, CDR1 is MNHEY, CDR2 SMNVEV (reference sequence). Here the CDR3 reads CASSLSPPSGSGGEQYF. The DNA for the CDR3 is TGTGCCAGCAGTTTATCGCCCCCGAGCGGGAGCGGTGGTGAGCAGTACTTC.

Notes on this clone: The conserved phenylalanine or tryptophan normally closing the CDR3 is absent here, so this likely arose from a read error. It is unclear where the CDR3 begins or ends on the DNA, so no DNA is shown, and the CDR3 is as TCRdb lists it. V gene TRBV29-1 combines with J gene TRBJ2-3; the DNA was not used to check the table's D call, TRBD2. Germline CDR1 is SQVTM and CDR2 is ANQGSEA. The CDR3 sequence runs 11 residues, both termini included. CDR3 amino acids: CSVVWGASQGL.

The V and J genes are TRBV7-9 and TRBJ1-2; maybe TRBD1 (6 bases). The CDR3 spans 14 residues. Between the trimmed V and J ends, which lost 5 bases and 12 bases, there was a span of 22 bases. CDR1 is SEHNR and CDR2 is FQNEAQ in the germline V gene (reference sequence). CDR3 residues: CASSHTGSQGSDTF. In nucleotides, the CDR3 is TGTGCCAGCAGCCACACAGGGAGTCAAGGGTCGGACACCTTC.

The CDR3 sequence: CASSQFESLPANEQFF. CDR3 nucleotides: TGTGCCAGCAGCCAATTTGAGTCCCTCCCCGCCAATGAGCAGTTCTTC. The V gene is TRBV4-2, the J gene TRBJ2-1; D gene ambiguous. Deletions cut 2 bases from V and 6 bases from J, with 17 bases between. CDR3 length: 16 amino acids. The germline gives CDR1 LGHNA, CDR2 YNFKEQ.

The V gene is TRBV4-2, the J gene TRBJ2-2; 7 bases are shared with TRBD2. In germline, CDR1 is LGHNA, CDR2 YNFKEQ. The CDR3 contains 14 residues. J was trimmed by 8 bases and V by 1 base; bases with no gene match: 4. For the CDR3, the DNA is TGTGCCAGCAGCCAAGCTTCTAGCGGAGGGGAGCTGTTTTTT. It specifies CASSQASSGGELFF.

V usage is TRBV11-2 and J usage is TRBJ2-1; 13 bases line up with TRBD2. The CDR3 is 16 amino acids. Germline V gene lookup returns CDR1 SGHAT and CDR2 FQNNGV. With V trimmed by 0 bases and J by 9 bases, 5 bases remained unmatched. Here the CDR3 reads CASSLELAGGASEQFF. The CDR3 DNA follows: TGTGCCAGCAGCTTAGAACTAGCGGGAGGGGCCTCTGAGCAGTTCTTC.

The V call is TRBV19, the J call TRBJ2-2; 10 bases agree with TRBD2. Germline CDR1 and CDR2: LNHDA and SQIVND (reference sequence). The CDR3 has 16 amino acids. V shed 5 bases, J shed 6 bases, and the junction held 9 bases outside the gene matches. CDR3: CASSSSRGLAAGELFF. Written as DNA, the CDR3 is TGTGCCAGTAGTTCCTCCCGTGGACTAGCGGCCGGGGAGCTGTTTTTT.

The rearrangement uses TRBV5-5 and TRBJ2-1, with D possibly matching TRBD2 (6 bases). V was cut by 3 bases and J by 0 bases, with 13 bases left in between. Germline assignment: CDR1 SGHKS and CDR2 YYEKEE (reference sequence). This CDR3 region has 16 residues. DNA of the CDR3: TGTGCCAGCAGCTCCGCGGGGCATAGCTCCTACAATGAGCAGTTCTTC. The encoded protein is CASSSAGHSSYNEQFF.

The genes are TRBV15 and TRBJ1-2, with TRBD1 matching over 7 bases. The ends lost 4 bases at V and 10 bases at J; junction bases unmatched: 9. Looked up from germline, CDR1 is LNHNV and CDR2 is YYDKDF (reference sequence). The CDR3 covers 13 residues. CDR3 in DNA: TGTGCCACCAGCATCGACAGGGTTTTGGACTACACCTTC. This gives the protein CATSIDRVLDYTF.

V is TRBV11-3 and J is TRBJ1-1, with no clear D. This CDR3 comprises 13 residues. CDR1 is SGHNT and CDR2 is YENEEA in the germline V gene. Trimming stripped 1 base from V and 4 bases from J, with 7 bases between. The CDR3 reads CASSLGPITEAFF. CDR3 DNA sequence: TGTGCCAGCAGCTTAGGTCCCATCACTGAAGCTTTCTTT.

The chain links TRBV10-2 to TRBJ1-1; 9 positions agree with TRBD1. The CDR3 is 17 residues long. The V gene end was trimmed by 5 bases and the J gene end by 3 bases; junction bases not matched to a gene: 13. Germline-derived CDR1 and CDR2 are WSHSY and SAAADI. CDR3 sequence reads: CASSPALGQGEDTEAFF. The DNA for the CDR3 is TGCGCCAGCAGTCCCGCATTGGGACAGGGAGAGGACACTGAAGCTTTCTTT.

The chain has TRBV7-8 and TRBJ2-1; 11 bases line up with TRBD2. The CDR3 is 15 amino acids. CDR1 and CDR2 (germline): SGHVS, FQNEAQ. V lost 1 base to trimming and J lost 4 bases; unmatched junction nucleotides: 0. CDR3: CASSLGLAGYNEQFF. The DNA of the CDR3 is TGTGCCAGCAGCTTAGGACTAGCGGGGTACAATGAGCAGTTCTTC.